The clone carrying this T cell receptor (beta chain) was counted between two and nine times. Its antigen remains unidentified. The data stem from a study of OX40 agonist ivuxolimab in advanced cancers. Study-level information: Age averaged around 54 years (range roughly 23 to 80), and roughly 82% were male. Three patients had partial responses: one hepatocellular carcinoma, two cutaneous melanoma.

General study points: Some patients without response likewise showed low normalized clonal expansion.

Measured with immunoSEQ multiplex PCR; TCRdb has only the in-frame clones, and not every one. The sample consists of around 80,000 clones, roughly 89% of them appearing once. Baseline was the first blood sampling point, followed by cycle 4 day 1 and cycle 7 day 1. Sample: CD4+ or CD8+ T cells sorted from blood, taken in a trial of the OX40 agonist ivuxolimab. This sequence originates from an adult with an advanced solid tumor such as melanoma, head and neck, liver or kidney cancer.

CDR3 amino acids: CATSRTVPNEKLFF. The CDR3 DNA reads as TGTGCCACCAGCAGGACAGTGCCTAATGAAAAACTGTTTTTT. V and J are TRBV15 and TRBJ1-4; D might be TRBD1 (5 bases). This CDR3 spans 14 amino acids. Germline values: CDR1 LNHNV, CDR2 YYDKDF (reference sequence). V lost 3 bases and J lost 3, with 8 bases in between.